This T cell receptor (beta chain) was captured by sequencing in a study of T cells expressing NK-cell markers. Note on this clonotype: Its antigen is unknown.

Study-level results: One observes that, in four donors, these clonotypes were also the leading ones within the CD3+CD56-NKG2C+ fraction.

Germline CDR1 is DFQATT and CDR2 is SNEGSKA (reference sequence). There are 16 residues in the CDR3. TCRdb re-called the 5' RACE reads; every CDR3 protein appears as one record, without DNA. The listing contains about 160,000 distinct CDR3 sequences. The source is a man aged 18-69 years in good health. What was sequenced was blood T cells: a sorted CD56 or NKG2C T cell subset, CD4+ or CD8+ T cells, or bulk PBMC T cells (not recorded which). The chain recombines TRBV20-1 with TRBJ2-5; absent DNA, TCRdb's TRBD2 call cannot be checked. CDR3 amino acids: CSASCWTSGDGETQYF.